The text below deals with one T cell receptor beta chain. The data stem from a study of Ad26.COV2.S vaccination and SARS-CoV-2 variants. This sample's treatment: some 19 received Ad26.COV2.S at low or high dose, single or two shots; about 5 received placebo; per-sample allocation not given. Material that was analyzed had been drawn on day 63 after the first vaccine or placebo injection. Measured with immunoSEQ multiplex PCR; TCRdb has only the in-frame clones, and not every one. The sample holds roughly 510,000 clones, 70% to 90% seen once. The CDR3 covers 14 residues. Germline assignment: CDR1 MNHNS and CDR2 SASEGT. V lost 0 bases to trimming and J lost 2 bases; unmatched junction nucleotides: 0.

This clonotype was sampled from a person aged 18-65 years who received the Ad26.COV2.S COVID-19 vaccine or a placebo. V gene TRBV6-1 combines with J gene TRBJ2-5; 7 nucleotides agree with TRBD2. The starting material was peripheral blood, obtained in a trial of Ad26.COV2.S vaccine versus placebo. Here the CDR3 DNA reads TGTGCCAGCAGTGAAGCGGGGGGGCAAGAGACCCAGTACTTC. Translating gives CASSEAGGQETQYF.